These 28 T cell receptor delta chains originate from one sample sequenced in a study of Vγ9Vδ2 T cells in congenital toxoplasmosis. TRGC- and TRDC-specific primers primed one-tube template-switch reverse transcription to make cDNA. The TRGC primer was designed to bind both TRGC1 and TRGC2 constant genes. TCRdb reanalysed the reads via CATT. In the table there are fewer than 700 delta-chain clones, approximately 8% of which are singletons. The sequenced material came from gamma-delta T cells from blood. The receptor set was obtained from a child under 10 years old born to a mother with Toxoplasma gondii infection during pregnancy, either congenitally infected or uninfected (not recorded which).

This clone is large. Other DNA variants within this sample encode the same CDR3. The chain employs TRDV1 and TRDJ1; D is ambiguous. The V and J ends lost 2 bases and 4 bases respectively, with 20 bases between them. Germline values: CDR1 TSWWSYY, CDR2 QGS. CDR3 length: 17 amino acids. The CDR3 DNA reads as TGTGCTCTTGGGGAAAGGCCGATATCCCTCGGCGGCGATAAACTCATCTTT. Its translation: CALGERPISLGGDKLIF.

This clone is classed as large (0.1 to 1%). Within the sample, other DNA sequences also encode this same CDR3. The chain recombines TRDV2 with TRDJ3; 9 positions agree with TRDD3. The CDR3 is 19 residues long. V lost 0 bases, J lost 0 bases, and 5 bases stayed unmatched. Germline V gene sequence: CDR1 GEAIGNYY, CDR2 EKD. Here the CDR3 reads CACDTYWGTSSWDTRQMFF. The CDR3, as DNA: TGTGCCTGTGACACCTACTGGGGGACAAGCTCCTGGGACACCCGACAGATGTTTTTC.

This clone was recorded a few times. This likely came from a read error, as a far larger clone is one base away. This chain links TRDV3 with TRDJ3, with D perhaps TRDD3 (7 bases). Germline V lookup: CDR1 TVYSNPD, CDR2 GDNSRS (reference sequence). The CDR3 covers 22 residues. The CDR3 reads CASAFGFLGGSSSSWDTRRMFF. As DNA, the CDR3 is TGTGCCTCTGCTTTTGGGTTCCTAGGGGGATCCTCGAGCTCCTGGGACACCCGACGGATGTTTTTC.

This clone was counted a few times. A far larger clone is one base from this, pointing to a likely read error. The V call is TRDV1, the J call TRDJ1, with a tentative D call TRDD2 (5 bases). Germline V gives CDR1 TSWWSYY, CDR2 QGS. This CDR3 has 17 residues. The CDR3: CALGELPLNTFTDRLIF. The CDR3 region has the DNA TGTGCTCTTGGGGAACTCCCCCTTAATACCTTCACCGATAGACTCATCTTT.

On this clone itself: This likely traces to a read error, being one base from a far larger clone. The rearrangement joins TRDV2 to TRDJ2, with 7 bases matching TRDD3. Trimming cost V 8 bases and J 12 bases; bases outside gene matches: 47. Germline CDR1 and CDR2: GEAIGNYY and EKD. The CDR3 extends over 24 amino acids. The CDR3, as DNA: TGTGCCTCCCTGAACCTTTCCTCCCGGAGGGATGAGGTGACTCGGGGGATGAGCACCGATAAACTCTTCTTT. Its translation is CASLNLSSRRDEVTRGMSTDKLFF.

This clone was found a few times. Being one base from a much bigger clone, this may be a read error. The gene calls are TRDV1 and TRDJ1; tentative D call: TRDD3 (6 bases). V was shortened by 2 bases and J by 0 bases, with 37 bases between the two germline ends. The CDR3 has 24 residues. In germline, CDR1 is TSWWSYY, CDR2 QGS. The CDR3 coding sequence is TGTGCTCTTGGGGAAACCGCTCTACCGTACTTTATGTGGGGGCCTAAATATTACACCGATAAACTCATCTTT. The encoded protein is CALGETALPYFMWGPKYYTDKLIF.

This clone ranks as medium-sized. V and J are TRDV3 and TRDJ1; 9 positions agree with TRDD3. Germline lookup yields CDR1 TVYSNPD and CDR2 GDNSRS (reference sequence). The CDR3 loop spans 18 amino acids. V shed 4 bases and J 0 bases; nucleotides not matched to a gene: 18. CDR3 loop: CASPPLRGYAGYTDKLIF. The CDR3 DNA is TGTGCCTCGCCACCTCTCCGGGGATACGCGGGGTACACCGATAAACTCATCTTT.

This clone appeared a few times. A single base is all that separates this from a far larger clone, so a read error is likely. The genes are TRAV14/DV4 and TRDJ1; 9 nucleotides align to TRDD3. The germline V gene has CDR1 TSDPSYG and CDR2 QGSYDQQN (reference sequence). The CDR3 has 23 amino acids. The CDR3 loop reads CALSETPFVYWGTCRLYTDKLIF. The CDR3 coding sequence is TGTGCTCTGAGTGAGACACCTTTCGTGTACTGGGGGACTTGCCGTCTGTACACCGATAAACTCATCTTT.

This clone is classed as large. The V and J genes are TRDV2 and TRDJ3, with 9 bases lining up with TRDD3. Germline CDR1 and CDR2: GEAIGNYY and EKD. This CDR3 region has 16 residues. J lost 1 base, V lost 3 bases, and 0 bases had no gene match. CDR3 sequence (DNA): TGTGCCTGTGACTGGGGGATATCCTGGGACACCCGACAGATGTTTTTC. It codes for CACDWGISWDTRQMFF.

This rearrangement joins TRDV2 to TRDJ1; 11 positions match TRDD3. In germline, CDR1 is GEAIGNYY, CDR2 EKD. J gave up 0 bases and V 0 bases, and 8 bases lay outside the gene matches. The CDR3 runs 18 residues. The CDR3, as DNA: TGTGCCTGTGACACCCAGTACTGGGGGATAAAGTACACCGATAAACTCATCTTT. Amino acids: CACDTQYWGIKYTDKLIF.

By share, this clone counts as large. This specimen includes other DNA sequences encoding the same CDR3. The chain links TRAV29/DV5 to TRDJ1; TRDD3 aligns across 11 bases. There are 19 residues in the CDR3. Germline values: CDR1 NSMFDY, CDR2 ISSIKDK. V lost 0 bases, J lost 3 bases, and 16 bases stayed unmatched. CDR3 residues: CAASGPHGGGGYAPDKLIF. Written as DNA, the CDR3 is TGTGCAGCAAGCGGACCTCACGGAGGTGGGGGATACGCGCCCGATAAACTCATCTTT.

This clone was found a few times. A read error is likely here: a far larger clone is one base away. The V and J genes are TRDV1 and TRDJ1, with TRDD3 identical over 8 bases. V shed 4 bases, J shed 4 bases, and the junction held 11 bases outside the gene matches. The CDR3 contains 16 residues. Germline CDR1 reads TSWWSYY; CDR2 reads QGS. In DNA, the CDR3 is TGTGCTCTTGGGGTCCTCCCCTGGGGATACATCGATAAACTCATCTTT. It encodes CALGVLPWGYIDKLIF.

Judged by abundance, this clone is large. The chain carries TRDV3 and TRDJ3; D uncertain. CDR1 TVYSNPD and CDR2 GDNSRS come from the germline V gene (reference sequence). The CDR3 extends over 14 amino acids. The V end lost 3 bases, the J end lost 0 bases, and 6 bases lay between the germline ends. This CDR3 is CALPSSWDTRQMFF. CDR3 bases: TGTGCCTTGCCCTCCTCCTGGGACACCCGACAGATGTTTTTC.

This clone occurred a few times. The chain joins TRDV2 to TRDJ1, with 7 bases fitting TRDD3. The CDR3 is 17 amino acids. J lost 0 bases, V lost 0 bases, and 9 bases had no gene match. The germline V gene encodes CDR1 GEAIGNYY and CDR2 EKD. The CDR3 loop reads CACDTAGGSLYTDKLIF. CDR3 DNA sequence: TGTGCCTGTGACACCGCTGGGGGGAGTCTCTACACCGATAAACTCATCTTT.

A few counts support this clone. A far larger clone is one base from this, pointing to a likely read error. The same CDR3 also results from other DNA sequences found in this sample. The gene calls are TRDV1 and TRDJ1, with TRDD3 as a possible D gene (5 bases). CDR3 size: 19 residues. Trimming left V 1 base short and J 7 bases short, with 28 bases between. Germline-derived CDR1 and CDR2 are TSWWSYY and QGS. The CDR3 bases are TGTGCTCTTGGGGAACGGGTGGCTTTCCGCTACTGGTTTCGCGGTAAACTCATCTTT. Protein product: CALGERVAFRYWFRGKLIF.

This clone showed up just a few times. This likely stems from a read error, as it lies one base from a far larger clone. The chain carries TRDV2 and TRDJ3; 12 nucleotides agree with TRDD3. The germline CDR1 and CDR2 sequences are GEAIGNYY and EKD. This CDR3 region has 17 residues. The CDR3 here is CACDSTGGYWDTRRMFF. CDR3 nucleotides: TGTGCCTGTGACAGTACTGGGGGATACTGGGACACCCGACGGATGTTTTTC.

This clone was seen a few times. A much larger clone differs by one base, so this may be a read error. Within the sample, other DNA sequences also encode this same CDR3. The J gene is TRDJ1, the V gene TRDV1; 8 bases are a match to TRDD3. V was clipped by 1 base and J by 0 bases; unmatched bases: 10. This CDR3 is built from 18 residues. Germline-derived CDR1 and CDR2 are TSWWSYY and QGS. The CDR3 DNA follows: TGTGCTCTTGGGGAACGAAGAGGGGGATATGGGTACACCGATAAACTCATCTTT. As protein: CALGERRGGYGYTDKLIF.

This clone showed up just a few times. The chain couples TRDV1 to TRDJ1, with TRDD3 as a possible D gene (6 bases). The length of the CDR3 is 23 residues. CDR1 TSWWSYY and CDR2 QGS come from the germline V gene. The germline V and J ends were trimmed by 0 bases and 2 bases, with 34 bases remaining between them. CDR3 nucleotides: TGTGCTCTTGGGGAACTAGGGCTACGGGGGACAGTACTGGGTCTCTATGGAACCGATAAACTCATCTTT. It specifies CALGELGLRGTVLGLYGTDKLIF.

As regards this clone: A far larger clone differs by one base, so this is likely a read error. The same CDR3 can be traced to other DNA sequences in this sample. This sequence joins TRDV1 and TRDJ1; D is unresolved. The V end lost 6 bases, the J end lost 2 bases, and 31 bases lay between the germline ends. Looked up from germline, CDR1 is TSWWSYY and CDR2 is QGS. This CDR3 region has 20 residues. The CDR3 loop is CALGGLVPRYRVRVTDKLIF. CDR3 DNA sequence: TGTGCTCTTGGTGGACTCGTACCCCGGTATAGGGTGAGAGTGACCGATAAACTCATCTTT.

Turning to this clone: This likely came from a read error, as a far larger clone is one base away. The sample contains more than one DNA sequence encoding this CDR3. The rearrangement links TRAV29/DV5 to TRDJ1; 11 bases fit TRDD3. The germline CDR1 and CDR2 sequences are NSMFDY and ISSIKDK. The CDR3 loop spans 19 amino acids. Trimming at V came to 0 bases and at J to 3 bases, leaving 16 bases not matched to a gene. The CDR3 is CAASGPHGGGGYAPDKLIF. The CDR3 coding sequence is TGTGCAGCAAGCGGACCTCACGGAGGTGGGGGATACGCTCCCGATAAACTCATCTTT.

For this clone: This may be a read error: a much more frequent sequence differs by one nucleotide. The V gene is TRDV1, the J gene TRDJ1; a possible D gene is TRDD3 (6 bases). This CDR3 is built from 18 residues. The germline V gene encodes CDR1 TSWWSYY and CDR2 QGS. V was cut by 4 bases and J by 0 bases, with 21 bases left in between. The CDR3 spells CALGARYVGVTDTDKLIF. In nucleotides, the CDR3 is TGTGCTCTTGGGGCGAGATACGTGGGGGTTACGGACACCGATAAACTCATCTTT.

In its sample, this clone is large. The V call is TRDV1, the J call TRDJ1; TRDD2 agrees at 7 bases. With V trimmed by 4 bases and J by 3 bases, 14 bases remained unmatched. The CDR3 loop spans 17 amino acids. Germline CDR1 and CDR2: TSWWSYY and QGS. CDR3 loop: CALGGGFLRVLADKLIF. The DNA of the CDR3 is TGTGCTCTTGGGGGAGGCTTCCTAAGGGTACTGGCCGATAAACTCATCTTT.

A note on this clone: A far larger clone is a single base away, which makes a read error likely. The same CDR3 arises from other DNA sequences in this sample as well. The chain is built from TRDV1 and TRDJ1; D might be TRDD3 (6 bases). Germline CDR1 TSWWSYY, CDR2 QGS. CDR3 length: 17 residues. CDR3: CALAYFSGDQDTDKLIF. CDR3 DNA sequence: TGTGCTCTTGCCTACTTTTCTGGGGATCAGGACACCGATAAACTCATCTTC.

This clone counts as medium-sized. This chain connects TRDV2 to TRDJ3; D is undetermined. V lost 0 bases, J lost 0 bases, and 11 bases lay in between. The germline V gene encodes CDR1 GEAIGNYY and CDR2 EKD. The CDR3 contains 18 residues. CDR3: CACDTVTGSSWDTRQMFF. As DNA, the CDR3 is TGTGCCTGTGACACCGTCACGGGAAGCTCCTGGGACACCCGACAGATGTTTTTC.

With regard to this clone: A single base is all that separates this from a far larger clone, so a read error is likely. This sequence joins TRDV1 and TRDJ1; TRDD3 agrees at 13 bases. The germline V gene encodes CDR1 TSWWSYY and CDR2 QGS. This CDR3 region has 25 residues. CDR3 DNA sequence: TGTGCTCTTGGGGAAATCCCCCTTCCTACGCCACTGGGGGATACGCGGGTACCCTACACCGATAAACTCACCTTT. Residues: CALGEIPLPTPLGDTRVPYTDKLTF.

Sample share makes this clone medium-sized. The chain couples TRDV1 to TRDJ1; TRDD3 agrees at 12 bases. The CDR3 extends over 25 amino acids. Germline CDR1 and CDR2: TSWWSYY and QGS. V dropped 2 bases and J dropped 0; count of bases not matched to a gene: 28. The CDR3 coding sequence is TGTGCTCTTGGGGAAGTGTTTCCTAAAGTGGGGACTGGGGGATACCCTCTCCTTCACACCGATAAACTCATCTTT. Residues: CALGEVFPKVGTGGYPLLHTDKLIF.

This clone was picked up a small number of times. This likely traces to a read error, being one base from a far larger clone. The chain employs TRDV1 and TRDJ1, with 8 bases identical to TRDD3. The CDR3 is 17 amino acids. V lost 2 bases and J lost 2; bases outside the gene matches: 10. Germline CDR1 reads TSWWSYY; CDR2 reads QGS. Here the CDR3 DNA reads TGTGCTCTTGGGGAAAGCTGGGGGACAATAGCGACCGATAAACTCATCTTT. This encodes CALGESWGTIATDKLIF.

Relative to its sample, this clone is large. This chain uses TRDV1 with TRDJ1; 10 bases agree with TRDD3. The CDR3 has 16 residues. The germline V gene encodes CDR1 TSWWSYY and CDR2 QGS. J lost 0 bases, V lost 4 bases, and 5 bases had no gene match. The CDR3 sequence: CALGAETGGYTDKLIF. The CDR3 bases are TGTGCTCTTGGGGCCGAAACTGGGGGATACACCGATAAACTCATCTTT.